This entry is about one TCR beta chain. The V gene end was trimmed by 4 bases and the J gene end by 1 base; junction bases not matched to a gene: 5. The CDR3 spans 15 residues. The germline CDR1 and CDR2 sequences are SGHNT and YYREEE (reference sequence). The data originate from a study of blood T cell repertoires in COVID-19. Study at large: Specimens from acute and convalescent COVID-19 originated in the United States, Italy and Spain. In each case, the material was cDNA or gDNA derived from T cells, B-cell-depleted T cells, or PBMCs.

Original processing notes: Quantification of nucleated cells was approximated via reference gene primer amplification. The protocol was immunoSEQ multiplex PCR, while the TCRdb copy is restricted to in-frame clones and leaves out a portion. Clone size and the V and J calls come from that table; the DNA yielded D and trimming. The sample has about 250,000 clones; about 86% are singletons. The chain is built from TRBV5-4 and TRBJ2-3; TRBD2 matches 8 bases. The clonotype was recovered from a man older than 75 with acute or convalescent COVID-19. Sequencing was performed on peripheral blood. As DNA, the CDR3 is TGTGCCAGCAGCCTCGAACTAGCGGGCACAGATACGCAGTATTTT. Its protein product is CASSLELAGTDTQYF.